This TCR beta chain was sequenced for a study of Ad26.COV2.S vaccination and SARS-CoV-2 variants. Regarding the study as a whole: Using TCR breadth and depth analyses may have led to underestimated total T cell responses. The placebo group had lower spike-specific TCR breadth than the vaccine recipients did. Breadth of non-spike TCRs did not differ between vaccinees and placebo recipients.

The method was immunoSEQ multiplex PCR; TCRdb's version includes in-frame clones alone and lacks a portion of them. The sample yields around 100,000 clones, around 82% seen once. Trimming stripped 5 bases from V and 1 base from J, with 12 bases between. Germline V gene sequence: CDR1 MNHNY, CDR2 SVGAGI (reference sequence). This CDR3 has 14 residues. A note on this clone: Its antigen is currently unknown.

The receptor comes from a human donor who had recovered from COVID-19. The V gene is TRBV6-6, the J gene TRBJ2-7; D is unresolved. Sequenced here: peripheral blood, sampled after recovery from COVID-19. CDR3 DNA sequence: TGTGCCAGCAGTGTCACGGTCTTTTCCTACGAGCAGTACTTC. The encoded protein is CASSVTVFSYEQYF.